Sequencing of this TCR beta chain was carried out in a study of PD-L1 blockade in urothelial cancer. Study-level information: About 90% of the 29 patients were males with bladder-origin urothelial cancer. Prior chemotherapy in patients spanned 0 to 3 regimens. Analyzed time points were 3 weeks (second dose) and 6 weeks after therapy began.

The time point here: peripheral blood 6 weeks after treatment start. Patients' cancers were locally advanced or metastatic urothelial carcinomas. The CDR3 runs 15 residues. CDR1 and CDR2 from the germline V gene are SGHTA and FQGNSA. Trimming cost V 1 base and J 0 bases, with 9 bases left between them. The assay was immunoSEQ multiplex PCR, and TCRdb's table has in-frame clones only and misses some. The data contain about 91,000 clones, roughly 83% of them singletons. Sequencing was performed on PBMCs, taken around atezolizumab (anti-PD-L1) treatment. The TCR was taken from a man aged 70-80 years with urothelial cancer. The genes are TRBV7-2 and TRBJ1-2; D is perhaps TRBD1 (6 bases). The CDR3 DNA reads as TGTGCCAGCAGCTTAGGGACAGCCACTAACTATGGCTACACCTTC. As protein: CASSLGTATNYGYTF.